Sequencing of this TCR beta chain was carried out in a study of PD-L1 blockade in urothelial cancer. The repertoire was sequenced with immunoSEQ multiplex PCR; TCRdb's copy has only in-frame clones and lacks some. The profile shows 13,000 to 15,000 clones, roughly 90% of them singletons. This clone was counted a single time. The CDR3 loop spans 14 amino acids. Germline V CDR1 and CDR2: LNHDA, SQIVND (reference sequence). Trimming pared 3 bases from V and 7 bases from J, leaving 16 bases between. This receptor was obtained from a man between 65 and 80 years old with urothelial cancer. The chain links TRBV19 to TRBJ2-7, with a weak D call TRBD2 (5 bases). The source material was PBMCs, sampled around atezolizumab (anti-PD-L1) treatment. Here the CDR3 reads CASSISGNSGEQYF. The CDR3 coding sequence is TGTGCCAGTAGTATCAGTGGGAATTCGGGAGAGCAGTACTTC.